The 11 T cell receptor beta chains below all came from one sample that was sequenced in a study of T cell responses to AZD1222 COVID-19 vaccine. Produced via immunoSEQ multiplex PCR; TCRdb's table is partial and in-frame only. This table holds about 56,000 clones, 75% to 90% found once. The source material was peripheral blood, sampled 28 days after the second AZD1222 dose. All receptors derive from an adult who received the AZD1222 COVID-19 vaccine.

The chain employs TRBV2 and TRBJ1-1; TRBD1 matches at 9 bases. CDR3 length: 13 amino acids. V was clipped by 5 bases and J by 8 bases; unmatched bases: 6. Germline CDR1 is SNHLY and CDR2 is FYNNEI. CDR3 region: CASSWTGAREAFF. CDR3 DNA sequence: TGTGCCAGCAGTTGGACAGGGGCCCGGGAAGCTTTCTTT.

The chain carries TRBV18 and TRBJ1-1; 7 bases are shared with TRBD1. Trimming at V came to 6 bases and at J to 4 bases, leaving 8 bases not matched to a gene. This CDR3 region has 14 residues. Germline V gene lookup returns CDR1 KGHSH and CDR2 LQKENI. The CDR3 DNA sequence: TGTGCCAGCTCCAACAGGGGATGGGGCACTGAAGCTTTCTTT. This codes for CASSNRGWGTEAFF.

This chain links TRBV29-1 with TRBJ1-4; tentative D call: TRBD1 (5 bases). The V gene's germline CDR1 is SQVTM and CDR2 ANQGSEA. Trimming pared 6 bases from V and 10 bases from J, leaving 18 bases between. This CDR3 region has 13 residues. In nucleotides, the CDR3 is TGCAGCGTATGTCGCGAGGGGCAGGGAAAACTGTTTTTT. It specifies CSVCREGQGKLFF.

This clone has more than one count but fewer than ten. The rearrangement uses TRBV7-2 and TRBJ1-1; D not resolved. The V end lost 2 bases, the J end lost 2 bases, and 9 bases lay between the germline ends. Germline CDR1 and CDR2: SGHTA and FQGNSA. This CDR3 comprises 14 residues. As DNA, the CDR3 is TGTGCCAGCAGCTTACGGGTCTTAAACACTGAAGCTTTCTTT. It yields the protein CASSLRVLNTEAFF.

This chain uses TRBV28 with TRBJ2-7, with 8 bases that match TRBD1. Unmatched junction bases numbered 4, after V lost 2 bases and J lost 7 bases. The CDR3 contains 13 residues. CDR1 is MDHEN and CDR2 is SYDVKM in the germline V gene. DNA for the CDR3: TGTGCCAGCAGTTTAAGACAGGGGAAAGAGCAGTACTTC. Its protein is CASSLRQGKEQYF.

The chain couples TRBV10-3 to TRBJ1-4, with D possibly matching TRBD1 (6 bases). There are 15 residues in the CDR3. V was cut by 8 bases and J by 7 bases, with 20 bases left in between. The germline gives CDR1 ENHRY, CDR2 SYGVKD. CDR3 bases: TGTGCCATCGGGGGGCCCCGGGGGATGGGTGAAAAACTGTTTTTT. It is translated as CAIGGPRGMGEKLFF.

The chain has TRBV6-2 or TRBV6-3 and TRBJ2-5; 10 nucleotides agree with TRBD1. The CDR3 contains 16 residues. The germline V gene encodes CDR1 MNHEY and CDR2 SVGEGT. The V segment lost 6 bases and the J segment 5 bases; nucleotides outside the gene matches: 12. The CDR3 reads CASSKGQGSFQETQYF. In nucleotides, the CDR3 is TGTGCCAGCAGCAAGGGACAGGGGTCGTTCCAGGAGACCCAGTACTTC.

The chain recombines TRBV28 with TRBJ1-3; TRBD1 might be the D (6 bases). This CDR3 spans 16 amino acids. Trimming stripped 4 bases from V and 0 bases from J, with 13 bases between. Germline loops: CDR1 MDHEN, CDR2 SYDVKM. CDR3 coding DNA: TGTGCCAGCAGTTCCCCAGGGGAACACTCTGGAAACACCATATATTTT. Translated, it gives CASSSPGEHSGNTIYF.

The gene calls are TRBV15 and TRBJ1-1; D perhaps matches TRBD1 (6 bases). Germline V gene sequence: CDR1 LNHNV, CDR2 YYDKDF (reference sequence). V was pared by 9 bases and J by 1 base, with 12 bases between. The CDR3 extends over 13 amino acids. The CDR3 region is CATRPGQNTEAFF. CDR3 coding DNA: TGTGCCACGCGCCCGGGACAGAACACTGAAGCTTTCTTT.

The rearrangement uses TRBV6-5 and TRBJ1-6; the D gene is possibly TRBD1 (6 bases). The CDR3 extends over 15 amino acids. V was pared by 2 bases and J by 7 bases, with 12 bases between. The germline V gene encodes CDR1 MNHEY and CDR2 SVGAGI. Here the CDR3 reads CASSYTEGGNSPLHF. CDR3 DNA sequence: TGTGCCAGCAGTTACACCGAAGGGGGGAATTCACCCCTCCACTTT.

The gene calls are TRBV28 and TRBJ1-2; 9 bases agree with TRBD1. Losses at the gene ends were 4 bases for V and 7 bases for J; bases not matched to a gene: 10. Germline lookup yields CDR1 MDHEN and CDR2 SYDVKM. This CDR3 contains 15 residues. CDR3 DNA: TGTGCCAGCAGTTCCATCATACAGGGGGCGGGTGGCTACACCTTC. Its translation: CASSSIIQGAGGYTF.